What follows describes a single TCR beta chain. The data derive from a study of blood T cell repertoires in COVID-19. This CDR3 region has 13 residues. The trim removed 7 bases at V and 4 bases at J, leaving 5 bases unmatched. The protocol was immunoSEQ multiplex PCR, while the TCRdb copy is restricted to in-frame clones and leaves out a portion. Among roughly 100,000 clones, roughly 91% were seen once, and the ten largest hold roughly 7%. The V call is TRBV23-1, the J call TRBJ2-7, with 9 bases matching TRBD1. TRBV23-1 is labeled an ORF, and its function is uncertain. This TCR was sampled from a young man with COVID-19, enrolled during active disease. Sequencing was carried out using peripheral blood. CDR3 region: CASTPGQGYEQYF. In DNA form, the CDR3 reads TGCGCCAGCACACCGGGACAGGGTTACGAGCAGTACTTC.